This record covers a single TCR beta chain. The data originate from a study of blood T cell repertoires in COVID-19. This CDR3 has 13 residues. CDR1 and CDR2 (germline): MNHEY, SVGAGI. Losses at the gene ends were 6 bases for V and 3 bases for J; bases not matched to a gene: 4. TCRdb's copy holds only in-frame clones and misses some; the assay was immunoSEQ multiplex PCR. The sample lists roughly 250,000 clones, around 92% occurring once. Patients in Seattle were enrolled during active infection, then followed longitudinally. The rearrangement links TRBV6-5 to TRBJ1-2; 7 bases fit TRBD1. The origin of this receptor is a person between 18 and 35 years old with COVID-19, enrolled during active disease. The material sequenced was peripheral blood. The CDR3 nucleotides read TGTGCCAGCAGGACAGGGCGGGACTATGGCTACACCTTC. It is translated as CASRTGRDYGYTF.